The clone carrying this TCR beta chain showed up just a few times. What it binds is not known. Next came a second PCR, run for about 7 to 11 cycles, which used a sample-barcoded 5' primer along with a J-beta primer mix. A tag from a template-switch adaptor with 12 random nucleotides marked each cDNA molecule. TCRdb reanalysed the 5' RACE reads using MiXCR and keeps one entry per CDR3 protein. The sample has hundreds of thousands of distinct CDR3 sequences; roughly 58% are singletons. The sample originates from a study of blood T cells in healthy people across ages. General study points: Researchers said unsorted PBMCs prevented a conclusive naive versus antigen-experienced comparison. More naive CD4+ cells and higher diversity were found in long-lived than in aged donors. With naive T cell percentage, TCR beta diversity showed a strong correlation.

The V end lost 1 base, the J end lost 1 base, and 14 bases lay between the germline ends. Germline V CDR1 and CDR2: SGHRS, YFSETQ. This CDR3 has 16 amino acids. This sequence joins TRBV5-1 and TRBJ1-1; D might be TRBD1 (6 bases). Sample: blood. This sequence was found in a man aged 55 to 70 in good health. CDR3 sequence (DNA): TGCGCCAGCAGCTTGCCAAGGGGGGGTGAGAACACTGAAGCTTTCTTT. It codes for CASSLPRGGENTEAFF. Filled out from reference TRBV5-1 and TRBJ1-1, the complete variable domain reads KAGVTQTPRYLIKTRGQQVTLSCSPISGHRSVSWYQQTPGQGLQFLFEYFSETQRNKGNFPGRFSGRQFSNSRSEMNVSTLELGDSALYLCASSLPRGGENTEAFFGQGTRLTVV.